This passage covers 29 T cell receptor beta chains from one sample sequenced in a study of breast tumors, draining lymph nodes, adjacent tissues. TCRdb analysed the multiplex PCR reads with MiXCR anew, one entry per CDR3 protein. The table has tens of thousands of distinct CDR3 sequences, around three fifths seen once. The sample consisted of breast tumor tissue. The source of these receptors is a female donor with breast cancer. Some clones in this sample may be carry-over from other donors' samples.

The gene calls are TRBV12-3 or TRBV12-4 and TRBJ2-5; D ambiguous. The CDR3 spans 11 residues. Trimming left V 10 bases short and J 5 bases short, with 11 bases between. The CDR3 DNA reads as TGTGCCACCTCTCAAGATGAGACCCAGTACTTC. Translated, it gives CATSQDETQYF.

Worth noting for this clonotype: The CDR3 ends on some other residue instead of the conserved phenylalanine or tryptophan, so this is likely a read error. V and J are TRBV3-1 and TRBJ2-3; TRBD1 or TRBD2 may be the D gene (6 bases each). The CDR3 contains 18 residues. Germline V gene sequence: CDR1 LGHDT, CDR2 YNNKEL (reference sequence). The CDR3 DNA reads as TGCGCCAGCAGCCAAGCCCCTCCCCTGGGGGGCGTCGCAGATACGCAGTATTAT. It yields the protein CASSQAPPLGGVADTQYY.

This chain uses TRBV25-1 with TRBJ2-3; a possible D gene is TRBD1 (5 bases). There are 13 residues in the CDR3. Germline V CDR1 and CDR2: MGHDK, SYGVNS. The CDR3 protein is CAAQGRDTDTQYF. The CDR3 coding sequence is TGTGCAGCCCAGGGCCGTGACACAGATACGCAGTATTTT.

Sample share makes this clonotype medium-sized (0.01 to 0.1%). This chain links TRBV6-4 with TRBJ1-6; tentatively, D is TRBD1 (6 bases). This CDR3 spans 19 amino acids. Trimming removed 2 bases from V and 1 base from J, with 18 bases in between. Germline lookup yields CDR1 MRHNA and CDR2 SNTAGT. CDR3 nucleotides: TGTGCCAGCAGTGACACTCGAGGGGGGGCGGAATCCTATAATTCACCCCTCCACTTT. Amino acids: CASSDTRGGAESYNSPLHF.

This clonotype appeared a few times. The chain links TRBV29-1 to TRBJ1-4; TRBD1 might be the D (5 bases). Germline loops: CDR1 SQVTM, CDR2 ANQGSEA. The CDR3 runs to 15 residues. Between the trimmed V and J ends, which lost 7 bases and 6 bases, there was a span of 21 bases. DNA for the CDR3: TGCAGCGCCGGAGGGGTCGGGGCCGTGGATGAAAAACTGTTTTTT. Translation gives CSAGGVGAVDEKLFF.

About this clonotype itself: The DNA is omitted, as the CDR3 cannot be located on it reliably, and the CDR3 follows TCRdb's listing. The V and J genes are TRBV29-1 and TRBJ1-2. The CDR3 region is 14 residues in length, termini included. CDR1 and CDR2 from the germline V gene are SQVTM and ANQGSEA. The CDR3 loop is CSVLVAGGSNGFTF.

This clonotype showed up just a few times. The CDR3 here is CASSLGQGARGYTF. The CDR3 bases are TGTGCCAGCAGCTTGGGACAGGGGGCGCGTGGCTACACCTTC. The rearrangement joins TRBV5-5 to TRBJ1-2; 10 positions agree with TRBD1. The CDR3 has 14 residues. CDR1 is SGHKS, CDR2 YYEKEE, per germline (reference sequence). With V trimmed by 0 bases and J by 7 bases, 3 bases remained unmatched.

This chain uses TRBV7-2 with TRBJ1-2; 7 nucleotides match TRBD1. V lost 5 bases, J lost 7 bases, and 7 bases stayed unmatched. This CDR3 is built from 13 residues. Germline loops: CDR1 SGHTA, CDR2 FQGNSA. Here the CDR3 reads CASSIGQEAGYTF. The CDR3 DNA reads TGTGCCAGCAGCATTGGACAGGAGGCTGGCTACACCTTC.

This clonotype was picked up a small number of times. V is TRBV7-2 and J is TRBJ1-6; 7 nucleotides align to TRBD1. Germline-derived CDR1 and CDR2 are SGHTA and FQGNSA. V shed 3 bases, J shed 5 bases, and the junction held 4 bases outside the gene matches. The CDR3 has 15 amino acids. In DNA form, the CDR3 reads TGTGCCAGCAGCTTCCTACAGGGGAATAATTCACCCCTCCACTTT. This encodes CASSFLQGNNSPLHF.

The sample holds many counts of this clonotype. V gene TRBV7-2 combines with J gene TRBJ2-7, with D possibly called TRBD1 or TRBD2 (5 bases each). Germline V lookup: CDR1 SGHTA, CDR2 FQGNSA. This CDR3 has 15 residues. V lost 2 bases and J lost 1, with 12 bases in between. The CDR3, as DNA: TGTGCCAGCAGCTTAAGTGGGACGGTATCCTACGAGCAGTACTTC. It translates to CASSLSGTVSYEQYF. Drawing the rest from reference TRBV7-2 and TRBJ2-7, the complete variable domain is GAGVSQSPSNKVTEKGKDVELRCDPISGHTALYWYRQSLGQGLEFLIYFQGNSAPDKSGLPSDRFSAERTGGSVSTLTIQRTQQEDSAVYLCASSLSGTVSYEQYFGPGTRLTVT.

This clonotype was recorded at least ten times. A read error may be the cause here, since a much bigger clone is one base away. CDR3 DNA sequence: TGTGCCACAAAGGCTAGCGGGACTGTCTACAATGAGCAGTTCTTC. Translation gives CATKASGTVYNEQFF. The chain links TRBV2 to TRBJ2-1; TRBD2 aligns across 9 bases. Germline V gene sequence: CDR1 SNHLY, CDR2 FYNNEI. This CDR3 is 15 amino acids long. Trimming took 10 bases from V and 3 from J; bases not matched to a gene: 10.

This clonotype was counted many times. This chain uses TRBV5-6 with TRBJ1-4; 9 bases agree with TRBD1. Germline trimming cut 6 bases from V and 4 bases from J; bases unmatched to any gene: 4. CDR3 length equals 14 residues. The V gene's germline CDR1 is SGHDT and CDR2 YYEEEE. CDR3 in amino acids: CASNRQGDNEKLFF. CDR3 sequence (DNA): TGTGCCAGCAACCGACAGGGGGATAATGAAAAACTGTTTTTT.

This clonotype was seen many times. The rearrangement uses TRBV6-5 and TRBJ2-1; the D gene is possibly TRBD2 (5 bases). Trimming removed 6 bases from V and 8 bases from J, with 11 bases in between. The CDR3 is 12 residues long. Germline CDR1 MNHEY, CDR2 SVGAGI. CDR3 DNA sequence: TGTGCCAGCAGCTCCGGGAACTATGAGCAGTTCTTC. Its translation: CASSSGNYEQFF.

In this sample, this clonotype turned up many times. A much larger clonotype is one base distant, so this may be a read error. The gene calls are TRBV6-1 and TRBJ1-5; no firm D call. The CDR3 extends over 13 amino acids. Germline lookup yields CDR1 MNHNS and CDR2 SASEGT. The V and J ends lost 5 bases and 7 bases respectively, with 12 bases between them. The CDR3: CASSQSMGQPQHF. In DNA form, the CDR3 reads TGTGCCAGCAGTCAATCGATGGGACAGCCCCAGCATTTT.

The V and J genes are TRBV7-2 and TRBJ1-6, with 8 bases aligning to TRBD1. Germline V lookup: CDR1 SGHTA, CDR2 FQGNSA. This CDR3 spans 16 amino acids. Losses at the gene ends were 5 bases for V and 3 bases for J; bases not matched to a gene: 6. DNA of the CDR3: TGTGCCAGCAGCCCTGGGACAGGACTCTATAATTCACCCCTCCACTTT. It yields the protein CASSPGTGLYNSPLHF.

This clonotype was detected only a few times. J is TRBJ1-6 and V is TRBV6-1; D might be TRBD1 (6 bases). This CDR3 is 16 amino acids long. Per germline, CDR1 MNHNS and CDR2 SASEGT. V lost 2 bases and J 7 bases, leaving 15 bases between the germline ends. The CDR3 sequence is CASSERVGQGNSPLHF. Here the CDR3 DNA reads TGTGCCAGCAGTGAAAGGGTAGGGCAGGGGAATTCACCCCTCCACTTT.

This clonotype was observed once. This sequence joins TRBV5-1 and TRBJ1-2, with 7 bases identical to TRBD1. The CDR3 covers 15 residues. After removal of 0 bases from V and 6 bases from J, the junction contained 8 bases not matched to a gene. In germline, CDR1 is SGHRS, CDR2 YFSETQ. CDR3: CASSLGQGLTHGYTF. CDR3 nucleotide sequence: TGCGCCAGCAGCTTGGGACAGGGCCTGACCCATGGCTACACCTTC.

This clonotype was counted at least ten times. The chain carries TRBV6-4 and TRBJ1-2, with D perhaps TRBD1 (6 bases). Trimming stripped 0 bases from V and 3 bases from J, with 11 bases between. Per germline, CDR1 MRHNA and CDR2 SNTAGT. This CDR3 contains 15 residues. CDR3 nucleotides: TGTGCCAGCAGTGACTCCCGAGGGGGAGACTATGGCTACACCTTC. Translating it yields CASSDSRGGDYGYTF.

V is TRBV29-1 and J is TRBJ2-5; D is undetermined. Germline CDR1 and CDR2: SQVTM and ANQGSEA. This CDR3 has 13 amino acids. V was pared by 6 bases and J by 1 base, with 12 bases between. CDR3 protein: CSVEVRAQETQYF. Written as DNA, the CDR3 is TGCAGCGTCGAGGTACGAGCCCAAGAGACCCAGTACTTC.

This clonotype was detected ten times or more. The chain employs TRBV5-1 and TRBJ2-1; D is perhaps TRBD1 (6 bases). Germline values: CDR1 SGHRS, CDR2 YFSETQ. The CDR3 spans 15 residues. V was cut by 0 bases and J by 3 bases, with 10 bases left in between. The CDR3 region has the DNA TGCGCCAGCAGCTTGGTGGGGGCCCTCTACAATGAGCAGTTCTTC. Amino acids: CASSLVGALYNEQFF.

The chain uses TRBV2 and TRBJ1-6, with 9 bases lining up with TRBD1. Germline trimming cut 8 bases from V and 7 bases from J; bases unmatched to any gene: 6. The CDR3 spans 14 residues. Germline V gene sequence: CDR1 SNHLY, CDR2 FYNNEI. CDR3 region: CASWPGQGNSPLHF. The CDR3 nucleotides are TGTGCCAGCTGGCCGGGACAGGGAAATTCACCCCTCCACTTT.

This clonotype was seen repeatedly, ten times or more. Written as DNA, the CDR3 is TGTGCCAGCAGGTTCAGCGGGAGAAGCACCGGGGAGCTGTTTTTT. It yields the protein CASRFSGRSTGELFF. This chain connects TRBV7-9 to TRBJ2-2; TRBD2 matches 8 bases. This CDR3 comprises 15 residues. CDR1 is SEHNR and CDR2 is FQNEAQ in the germline V gene (reference sequence). The trim removed 6 bases at V and 4 bases at J, leaving 7 bases unmatched. The full variable domain, completed using reference TRBV7-9 and TRBJ2-2, is DTGVSQNPRHKITKRGQNVTFRCDPISEHNRLYWYRQTLGQGPEFLTYFQNEAQLEKSRLLSDRFSAERPKGSFSTLEIQRTEQGDSAMYLCASRFSGRSTGELFFGEGSRLTVL.

This clonotype was seen repeatedly, ten times or more. V gene TRBV15 combines with J gene TRBJ2-1; 9 bases are shared with TRBD2. The CDR3 is 16 residues long. V was clipped by 5 bases and J by 8 bases; unmatched bases: 13. Germline V lookup: CDR1 LNHNV, CDR2 YYDKDF (reference sequence). Here the CDR3 DNA reads TGTGCCACCAGCTGGCAGGGACTAGCCATAGGGGATGAGCAGTTCTTC. Protein: CATSWQGLAIGDEQFF.

The chain joins TRBV19 to TRBJ1-6, with 7 bases lining up with TRBD1. The CDR3 sequence is 14 residues long. V gave up 3 bases and J gave up 10 bases; unmatched junction bases: 6. The germline V gene encodes CDR1 LNHDA and CDR2 SQIVND (reference sequence). CDR3 region: CASSMETGRSPLHF. The CDR3 region has the DNA TGTGCCAGTAGTATGGAGACAGGGAGATCACCCCTCCACTTT.

The J gene is TRBJ2-3, the V gene TRBV7-2, with TRBD2 matching 8 bases. Unmatched junction bases numbered 12, after V lost 7 bases and J lost 9 bases. The length of the CDR3 is 14 residues. Germline CDR1 and CDR2: SGHTA and FQGNSA. CDR3: CASITGTRVGTQYF. The CDR3 coding sequence is TGTGCCAGCATCACCGGGACTAGGGTCGGAACGCAGTATTTT.

The rearrangement links TRBV30 to TRBJ1-6; maybe TRBD1 (5 bases). The germline CDR1 and CDR2 sequences are GTSNPN and SVGIG (reference sequence). V lost 1 base and J lost 6, with 22 bases in between. This CDR3 is 18 amino acids long. The CDR3 region has the DNA TGTGCCTGGAGTGGAGATCCGGGACTCCAAAGGGGTAATTCACCCCTCCACTTT. It is translated as CAWSGDPGLQRGNSPLHF. The whole variable domain, filled in from reference TRBV30 and TRBJ1-6, reads SQTIHQWPATLVQPVGSPLSLECTVEGTSNPNLYWYRQAAGRGLQLLFYSVGIGQISSEVPQNLSASRPQDRQFILSSKKLLLSDSGFYLCAWSGDPGLQRGNSPLHFGNGTRLTVT.

This clonotype was seen a single time. The V gene is TRBV29-1, the J gene TRBJ1-4; 10 bases fit TRBD1. This CDR3 contains 16 residues. V lost 7 bases and J lost 7; bases outside the gene matches: 15. The germline CDR1 and CDR2 sequences are SQVTM and ANQGSEA. The CDR3 nucleotides are TGCAGCGCTAGGGGTGCCTTTGGGACAGGGGCTGAAAAACTGTTTTTT. Residues: CSARGAFGTGAEKLFF.

For this clonotype: Since a much larger clone is just one base distant, this may be a read error. The CDR3 does not close with the conserved phenylalanine or tryptophan, likely indicating a read error. The chain uses TRBV20-1 and TRBJ2-7; possibly TRBD1 or TRBD2 for D (5 bases each). The CDR3 runs 10 residues. Germline CDR1 DFQATT, CDR2 SNEGSKA (reference sequence). Trimming took off 4 bases at V and 6 bases at J, with 7 bases between the two ends. CDR3 nucleotide sequence: TGCAGTGCTACAGGGAGCGAGCAGTACTCC. Encoded protein: CSATGSEQYS.

This clonotype has at least ten counts. The V call is TRBV20-1, the J call TRBJ2-3; 12 bases are shared with TRBD2. The CDR3 consists of 22 residues. The germline gives CDR1 DFQATT, CDR2 SNEGSKA (reference sequence). V shed 5 bases, J shed 0 bases, and the junction held 24 bases outside the gene matches. The CDR3 region has the DNA TGCAGTGCTCTCTCCGGGCCCCAGTTGGGGCTAGCGGGGGGGATTAGCACAGATACGCAGTATTTT. Translated: CSALSGPQLGLAGGISTDTQYF.